The present TCR beta chain was sequenced within a study of blood T cell repertoires in COVID-19. Overall study context: The study drew acute and convalescent COVID-19 samples from the United States, Italy and Spain. T cells, B-cell-depleted T cells, or PBMCs provided the cDNA or gDNA that served as material.

Authors' analysis steps: Using reference gene primer amplification, nucleated cell counts were estimated. Assay used: immunoSEQ multiplex PCR; TCRdb lists only in-frame clones, some missing. V and J calls and clone size are as listed in that table; D and trimming were resolved from the DNA. The repertoire includes tens of thousands of clones, 87% of them detected once, and more than 4.5% sits in the top ten. CDR1 is SGDLS and CDR2 is YYNGEE in the germline V gene. Unmatched junction bases numbered 4, after V lost 5 bases and J lost 1 base. This CDR3 region has 14 residues. This TCR came from a man aged 55-75 years with acute or convalescent COVID-19. The chain uses TRBV9 and TRBJ1-1; 8 bases match TRBD1. The sequenced sample consisted of peripheral blood. Written as DNA, the CDR3 is TGTGCCAGCAGAGTGGGACAGGCGAACACTGAAGCTTTCTTT. Amino acid sequence: CASRVGQANTEAFF.